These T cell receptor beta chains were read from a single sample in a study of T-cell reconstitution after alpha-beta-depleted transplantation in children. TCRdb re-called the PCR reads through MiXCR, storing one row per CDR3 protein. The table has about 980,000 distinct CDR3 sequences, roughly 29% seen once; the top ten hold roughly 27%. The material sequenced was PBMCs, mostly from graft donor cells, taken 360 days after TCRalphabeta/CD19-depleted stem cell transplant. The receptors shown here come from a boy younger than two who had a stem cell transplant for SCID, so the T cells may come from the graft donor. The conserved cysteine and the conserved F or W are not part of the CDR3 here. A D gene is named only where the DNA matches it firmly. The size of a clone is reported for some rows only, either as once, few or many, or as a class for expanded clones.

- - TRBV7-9 ASSGDRSPLH
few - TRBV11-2 ASSLGEVWGRHTEAF
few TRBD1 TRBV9 ASSGQGPGEQY
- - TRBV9 ASSVQGWGGYT
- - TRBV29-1 SVEDGGANEKLF
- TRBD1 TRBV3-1 ASSQPGQGNNEQF
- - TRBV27 ASSKQDYNEQF
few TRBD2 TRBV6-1 ASSAAIAGGSQETQY
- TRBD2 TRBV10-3 ATLAGGTYEQY
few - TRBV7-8 ASSQDSGAF
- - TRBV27 ASRTPSTDTQY
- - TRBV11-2 ASSPRTQKKYADTQY
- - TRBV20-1 SARADALLEQF
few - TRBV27 ASSFGGPLWNEQF
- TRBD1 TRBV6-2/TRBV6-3 ASRDRFGEQY
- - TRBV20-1 SARDRVWWAGDYNEQF
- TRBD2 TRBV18 ASSSRGALQETQY
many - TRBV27 ASSLSRLGSDEQF